Below, one T cell receptor beta chain is given with its context. The entry originates in a study of cytomegalovirus exposure and HLA in healthy donors. PCR employed 60 Vbeta and 13 Jbeta primers. The assay was immunoSEQ multiplex PCR, and TCRdb's table has in-frame clones only and misses some. The table lists approximately 150,000 clones, around 77% of them singletons. CDR1 and CDR2 from the germline V gene are LNHDA and SQIVND (reference sequence). The CDR3 covers 14 residues. Between the trimmed V and J ends, which lost 5 bases and 2 bases, there was a span of 13 bases. Sample: PBMCs. V usage is TRBV19 and J usage is TRBJ2-7; TRBD2 might be the D (6 bases). This receptor was taken from a woman aged 25 to 39 in good health and CMV-seronegative. CDR3 in amino acids: CASSGETSPYEQYF. CDR3 nucleotides: TGTGCCAGTAGTGGGGAGACTAGTCCCTACGAGCAGTACTTC.